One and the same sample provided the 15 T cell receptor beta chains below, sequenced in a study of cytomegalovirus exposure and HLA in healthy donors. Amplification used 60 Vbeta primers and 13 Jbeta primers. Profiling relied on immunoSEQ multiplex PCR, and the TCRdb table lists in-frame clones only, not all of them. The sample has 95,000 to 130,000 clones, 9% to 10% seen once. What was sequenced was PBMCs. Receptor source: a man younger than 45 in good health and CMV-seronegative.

CDR3 protein: CATSRPDRGKYGYTF. The CDR3, as DNA: TGTGCCACCAGCAGGCCCGACAGGGGGAAGTATGGCTACACCTTC. The chain recombines TRBV15 with TRBJ1-2, with 9 bases lining up with TRBD1. Germline assignment: CDR1 LNHNV and CDR2 YYDKDF (reference sequence). The CDR3 has 15 residues. After removal of 3 bases from V and 5 bases from J, the junction contained 7 bases not matched to a gene.

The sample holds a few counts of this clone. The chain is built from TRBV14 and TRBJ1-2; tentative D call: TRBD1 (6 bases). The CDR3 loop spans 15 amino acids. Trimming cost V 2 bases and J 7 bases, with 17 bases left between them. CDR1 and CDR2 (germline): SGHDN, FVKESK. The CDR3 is CASSQLLTGTGGYTF. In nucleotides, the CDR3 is TGTGCCAGCAGCCAACTGTTAACAGGGACGGGTGGCTACACCTTC.

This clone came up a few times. CDR3 in amino acids: CASSEFGQDTF. The CDR3 nucleotides read TGTGCCAGCAGTGAGTTCGGACAGGACACCTTC. This chain links TRBV25-1 with TRBJ1-2; 7 bases align to TRBD1. In germline, CDR1 is MGHDK, CDR2 SYGVNS. There are 11 residues in the CDR3. J lost 12 bases, V lost 3 bases, and 4 bases had no gene match.

CDR3 in DNA: TGCGCCAGCAGCCCCCCGTCTAGCTCTAGCACAGATACGCAGTATTTT. Encoded protein: CASSPPSSSSTDTQYF. This chain joins TRBV5-1 and TRBJ2-3; tentatively, D is TRBD2 (5 bases). The V gene lost 4 bases and the J gene lost 0 bases, with 15 bases spanning the gap. The CDR3 runs to 16 residues. Germline CDR1 and CDR2: SGHRS and YFSETQ.

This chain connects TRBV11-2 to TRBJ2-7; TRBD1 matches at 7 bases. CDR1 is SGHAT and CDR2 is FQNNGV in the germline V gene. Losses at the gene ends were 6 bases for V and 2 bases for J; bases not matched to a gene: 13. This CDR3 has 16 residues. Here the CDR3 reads CASRPLRGGLTYEQYF. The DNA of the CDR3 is TGTGCCAGCAGACCCCTGCGAGGGGGCTTAACCTACGAGCAGTACTTC.

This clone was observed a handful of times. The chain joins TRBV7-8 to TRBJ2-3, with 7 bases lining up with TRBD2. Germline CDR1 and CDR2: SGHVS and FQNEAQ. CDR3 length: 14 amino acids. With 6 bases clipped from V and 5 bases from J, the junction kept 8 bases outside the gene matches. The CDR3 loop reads CASSWTSALDTQYF. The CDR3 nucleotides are TGTGCCAGCAGTTGGACTAGTGCTCTAGATACGCAGTATTTT.

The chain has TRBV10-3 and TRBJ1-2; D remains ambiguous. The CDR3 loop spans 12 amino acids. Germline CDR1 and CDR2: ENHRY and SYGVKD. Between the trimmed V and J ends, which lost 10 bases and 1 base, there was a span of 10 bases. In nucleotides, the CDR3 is TGTGCCACAAAGAGCCTTAACTATGGCTACACCTTC. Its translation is CATKSLNYGYTF.

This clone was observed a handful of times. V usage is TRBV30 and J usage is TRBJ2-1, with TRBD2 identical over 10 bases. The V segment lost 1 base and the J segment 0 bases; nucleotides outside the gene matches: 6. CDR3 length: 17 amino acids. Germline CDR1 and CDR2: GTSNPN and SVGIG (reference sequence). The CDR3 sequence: CAWSGGSGRSSYNEQFF. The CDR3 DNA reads TGTGCCTGGAGTGGGGGTAGCGGGAGGTCCTCCTACAATGAGCAGTTCTTC.

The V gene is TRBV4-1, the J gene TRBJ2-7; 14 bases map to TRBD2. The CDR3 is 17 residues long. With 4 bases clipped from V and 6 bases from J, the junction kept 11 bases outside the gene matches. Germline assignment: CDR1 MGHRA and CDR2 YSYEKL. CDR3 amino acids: CASSRPPWTSGGSEQYF. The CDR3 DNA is TGCGCCAGCAGCCGACCCCCCTGGACTAGCGGGGGGTCCGAGCAGTACTTC.

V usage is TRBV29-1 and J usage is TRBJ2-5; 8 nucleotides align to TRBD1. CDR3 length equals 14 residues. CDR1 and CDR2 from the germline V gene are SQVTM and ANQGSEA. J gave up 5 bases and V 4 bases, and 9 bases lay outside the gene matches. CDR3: CSVVPQGAVETQYF. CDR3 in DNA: TGCAGCGTTGTCCCCCAGGGGGCGGTGGAGACCCAGTACTTC. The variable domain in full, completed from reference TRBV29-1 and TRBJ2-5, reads SAVISQKPSRDICQRGTSLTIQCQVDSQVTMMFWYRQQPGQSLTLIATANQGSEATYESGFVIDKFPISRPNLTFSTLTVSNMSPEDSSIYLCSVVPQGAVETQYFGPGTRLLVL.

The chain's CDR3 is CASSVTLGANEKLFF. The CDR3 DNA reads TGTGCCAGCAGCGTAACCCTAGGCGCTAATGAAAAACTGTTTTTT. The V and J genes are TRBV9 and TRBJ1-4; unclear D gene. The length of the CDR3 is 15 residues. V was trimmed by 1 base and J by 3 bases, leaving 10 bases between them. Germline CDR1 and CDR2: SGDLS and YYNGEE. The full variable domain, completed using reference TRBV9 and TRBJ1-4, is DSGVTQTPKHLITATGQRVTLRCSPRSGDLSVYWYQQSLDQGLQFLIQYYNGEERAKGNILERFSAQQFPDLHSELNLSSLELGDSALYFCASSVTLGANEKLFFGSGTQLSVL.

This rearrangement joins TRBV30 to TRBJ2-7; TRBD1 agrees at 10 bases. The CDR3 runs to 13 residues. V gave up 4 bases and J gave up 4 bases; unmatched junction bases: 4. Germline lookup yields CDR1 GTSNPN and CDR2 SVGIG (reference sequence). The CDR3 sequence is CAWTGQGLYEQYF. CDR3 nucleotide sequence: TGTGCCTGGACGGGACAGGGGTTGTACGAGCAGTACTTC.

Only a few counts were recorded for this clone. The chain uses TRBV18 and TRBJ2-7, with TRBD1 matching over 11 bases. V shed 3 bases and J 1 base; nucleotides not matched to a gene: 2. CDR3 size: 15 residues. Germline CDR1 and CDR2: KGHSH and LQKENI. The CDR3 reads CASSPGTGGSYEQYF. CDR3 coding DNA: TGTGCCAGCTCACCCGGGACAGGGGGGTCCTACGAGCAGTACTTC.

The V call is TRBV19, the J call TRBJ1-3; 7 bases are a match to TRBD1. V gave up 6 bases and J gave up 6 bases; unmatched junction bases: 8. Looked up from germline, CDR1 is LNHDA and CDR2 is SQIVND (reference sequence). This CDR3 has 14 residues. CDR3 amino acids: CASSLTGSENTIYF. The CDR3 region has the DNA TGTGCCAGTAGCCTGACAGGGAGTGAAAACACCATATATTTT.

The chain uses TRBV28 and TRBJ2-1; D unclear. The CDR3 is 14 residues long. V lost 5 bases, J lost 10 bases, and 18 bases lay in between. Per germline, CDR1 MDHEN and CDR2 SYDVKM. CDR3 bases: TGTGCCAGCAGTCCCCCTGAGATGGCGGTGGAGCAGTTCTTC. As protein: CASSPPEMAVEQFF.